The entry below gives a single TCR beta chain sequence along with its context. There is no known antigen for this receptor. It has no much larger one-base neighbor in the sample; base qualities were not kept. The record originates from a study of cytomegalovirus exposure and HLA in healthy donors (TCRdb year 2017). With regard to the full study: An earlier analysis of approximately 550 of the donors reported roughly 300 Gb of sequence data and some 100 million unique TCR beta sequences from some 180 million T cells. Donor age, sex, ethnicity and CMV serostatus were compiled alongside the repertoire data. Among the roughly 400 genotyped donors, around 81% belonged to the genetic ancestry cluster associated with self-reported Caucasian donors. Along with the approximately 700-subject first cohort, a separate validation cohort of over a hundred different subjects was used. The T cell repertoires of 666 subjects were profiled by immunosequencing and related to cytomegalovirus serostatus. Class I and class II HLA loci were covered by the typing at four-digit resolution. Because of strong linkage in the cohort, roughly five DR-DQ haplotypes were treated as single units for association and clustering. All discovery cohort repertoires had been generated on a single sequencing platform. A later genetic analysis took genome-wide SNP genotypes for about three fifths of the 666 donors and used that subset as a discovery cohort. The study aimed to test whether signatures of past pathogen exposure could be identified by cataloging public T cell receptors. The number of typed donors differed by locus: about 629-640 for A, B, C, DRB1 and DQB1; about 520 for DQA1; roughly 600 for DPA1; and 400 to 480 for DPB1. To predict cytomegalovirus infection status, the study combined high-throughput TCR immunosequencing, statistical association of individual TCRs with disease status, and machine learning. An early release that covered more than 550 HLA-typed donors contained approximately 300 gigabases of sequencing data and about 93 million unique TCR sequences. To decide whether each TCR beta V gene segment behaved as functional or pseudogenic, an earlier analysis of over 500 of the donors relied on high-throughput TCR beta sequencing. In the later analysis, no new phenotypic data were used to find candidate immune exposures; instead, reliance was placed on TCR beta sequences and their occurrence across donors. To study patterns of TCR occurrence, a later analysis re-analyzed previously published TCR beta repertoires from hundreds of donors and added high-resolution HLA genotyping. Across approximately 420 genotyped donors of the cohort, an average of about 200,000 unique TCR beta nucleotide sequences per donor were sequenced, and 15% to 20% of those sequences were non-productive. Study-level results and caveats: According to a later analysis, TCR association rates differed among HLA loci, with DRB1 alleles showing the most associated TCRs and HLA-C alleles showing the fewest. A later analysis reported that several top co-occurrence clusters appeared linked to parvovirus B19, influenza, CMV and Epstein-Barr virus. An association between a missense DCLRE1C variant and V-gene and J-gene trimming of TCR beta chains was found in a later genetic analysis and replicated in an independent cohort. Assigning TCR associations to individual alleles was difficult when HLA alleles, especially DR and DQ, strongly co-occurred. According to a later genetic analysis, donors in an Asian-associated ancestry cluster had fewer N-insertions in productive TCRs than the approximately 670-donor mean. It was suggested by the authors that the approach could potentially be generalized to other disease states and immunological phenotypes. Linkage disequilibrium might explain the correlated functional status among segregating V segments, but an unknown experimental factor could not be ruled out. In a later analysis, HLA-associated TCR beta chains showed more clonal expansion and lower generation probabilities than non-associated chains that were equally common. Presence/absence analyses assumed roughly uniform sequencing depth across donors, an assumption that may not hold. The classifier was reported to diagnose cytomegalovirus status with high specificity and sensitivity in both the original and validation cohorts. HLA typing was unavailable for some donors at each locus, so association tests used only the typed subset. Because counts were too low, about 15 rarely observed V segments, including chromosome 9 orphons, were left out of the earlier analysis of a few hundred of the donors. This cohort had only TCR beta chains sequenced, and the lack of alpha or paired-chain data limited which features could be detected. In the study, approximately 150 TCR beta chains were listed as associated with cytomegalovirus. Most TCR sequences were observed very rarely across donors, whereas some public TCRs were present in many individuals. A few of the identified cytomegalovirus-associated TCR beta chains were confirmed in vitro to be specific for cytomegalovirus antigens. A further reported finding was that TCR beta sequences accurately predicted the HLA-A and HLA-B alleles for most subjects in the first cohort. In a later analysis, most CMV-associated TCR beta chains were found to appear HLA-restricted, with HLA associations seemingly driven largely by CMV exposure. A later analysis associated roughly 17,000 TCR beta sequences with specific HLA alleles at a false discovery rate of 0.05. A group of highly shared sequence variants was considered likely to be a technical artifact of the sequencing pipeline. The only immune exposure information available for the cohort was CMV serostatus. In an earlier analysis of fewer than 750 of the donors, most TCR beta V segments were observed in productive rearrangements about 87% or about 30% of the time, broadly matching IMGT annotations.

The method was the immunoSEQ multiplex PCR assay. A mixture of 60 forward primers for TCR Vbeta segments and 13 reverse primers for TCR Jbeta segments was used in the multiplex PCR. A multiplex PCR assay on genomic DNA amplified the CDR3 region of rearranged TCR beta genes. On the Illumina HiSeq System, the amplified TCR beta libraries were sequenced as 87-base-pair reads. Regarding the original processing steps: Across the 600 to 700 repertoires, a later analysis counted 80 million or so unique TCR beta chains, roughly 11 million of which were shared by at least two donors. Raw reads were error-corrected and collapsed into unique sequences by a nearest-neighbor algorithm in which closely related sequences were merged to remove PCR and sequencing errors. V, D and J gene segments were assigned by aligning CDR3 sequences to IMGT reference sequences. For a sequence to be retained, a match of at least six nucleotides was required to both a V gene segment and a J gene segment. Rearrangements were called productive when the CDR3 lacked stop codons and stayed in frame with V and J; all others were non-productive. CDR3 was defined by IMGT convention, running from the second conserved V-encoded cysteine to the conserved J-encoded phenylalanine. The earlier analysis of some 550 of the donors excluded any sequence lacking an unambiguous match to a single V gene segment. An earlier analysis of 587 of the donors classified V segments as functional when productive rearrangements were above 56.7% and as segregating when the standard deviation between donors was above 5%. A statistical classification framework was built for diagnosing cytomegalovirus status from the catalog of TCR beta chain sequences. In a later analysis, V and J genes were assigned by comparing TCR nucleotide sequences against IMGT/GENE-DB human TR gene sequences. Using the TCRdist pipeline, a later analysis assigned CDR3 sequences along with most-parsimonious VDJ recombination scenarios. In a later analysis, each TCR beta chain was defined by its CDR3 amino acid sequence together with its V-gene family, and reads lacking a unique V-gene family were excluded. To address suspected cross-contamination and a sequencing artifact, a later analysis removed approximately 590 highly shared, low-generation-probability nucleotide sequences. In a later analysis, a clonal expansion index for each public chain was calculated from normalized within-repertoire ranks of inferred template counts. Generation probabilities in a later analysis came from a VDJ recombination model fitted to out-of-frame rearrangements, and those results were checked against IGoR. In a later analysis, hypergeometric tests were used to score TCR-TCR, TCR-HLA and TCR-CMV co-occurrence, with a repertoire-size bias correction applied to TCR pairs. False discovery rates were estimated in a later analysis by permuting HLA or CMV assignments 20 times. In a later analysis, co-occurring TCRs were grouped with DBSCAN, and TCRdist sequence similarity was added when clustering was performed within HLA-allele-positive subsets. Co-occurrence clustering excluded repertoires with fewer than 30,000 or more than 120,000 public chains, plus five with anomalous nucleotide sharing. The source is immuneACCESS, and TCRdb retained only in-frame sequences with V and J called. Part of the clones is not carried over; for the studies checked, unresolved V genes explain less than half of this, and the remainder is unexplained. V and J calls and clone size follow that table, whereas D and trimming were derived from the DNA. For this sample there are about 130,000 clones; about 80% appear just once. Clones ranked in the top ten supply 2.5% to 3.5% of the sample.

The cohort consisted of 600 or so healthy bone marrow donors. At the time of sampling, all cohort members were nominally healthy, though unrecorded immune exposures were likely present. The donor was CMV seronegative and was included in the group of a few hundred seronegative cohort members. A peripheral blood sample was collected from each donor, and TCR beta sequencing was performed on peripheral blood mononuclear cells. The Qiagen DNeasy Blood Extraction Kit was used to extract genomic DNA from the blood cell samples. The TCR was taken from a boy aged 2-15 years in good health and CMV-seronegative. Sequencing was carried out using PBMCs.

The DNA is TGTGCCAGCAGTTTAGCTACAGGGGGCCGCGGCTACACCTTC. Translation gives CASSLATGGRGYTF. The rearrangement joined TRBV27 to TRBJ1-2; 9 junctional bases match TRBD1. From the cysteine up to the phenylalanine, the CDR3 has a length of 14 residues. This entry keeps only the CDR3 DNA: 42 bases, framed from base 1. Ends trimmed: V by 2 bases, J by 8 bases; bases unmatched to a gene: 6. Per the germline V gene (reference sequence), MNHEY is the CDR1 and SMNVEV is the CDR2.